This TCR beta chain was sequenced in a study of blood T cell repertoires in COVID-19. This clone was seen a few times. Original handling: Using reference gene primer amplification, nucleated cell counts were estimated. Assay used: immunoSEQ multiplex PCR; TCRdb lists only in-frame clones, some missing. That table gives V, J and clone size, and the DNA gave D and trimming. There are 25,000 to 35,000 clones in the sample; around 90% occur only once, and about 16% lies in the top ten. Germline assignment: CDR1 MNHEY and CDR2 SVGAGI. CDR3 length equals 13 residues. Trimming removed 1 base from V and 4 bases from J, with 4 bases in between.

The chain uses TRBV6-5 and TRBJ2-2; D ambiguous. Sequencing was carried out using peripheral blood. The receptor was isolated from a human donor with active COVID-19. The donor label of this sample is uncertain. The DNA for the CDR3 is TGTGCCAGCAGTTACTGGAGCACCGGGGAGCTGTTTTTT. It yields the protein CASSYWSTGELFF.